The 28 T cell receptor beta chains below all came from one sample that was sequenced in a study of blood T cell repertoires in COVID-19. Only in-frame clones appear in the TCRdb table, and some are missing; sequencing was by immunoSEQ multiplex PCR. The table records roughly 240,000 clones, roughly 90% of them present only once. Sample: PBMCs or T cells enriched from blood (not recorded which). The receptors were gathered from a woman in her twenties or thirties with acute COVID-19.

This clone has just one count. The V and J genes are TRBV12-3 or TRBV12-4 and TRBJ1-5; D is uncertain. This CDR3 has 13 amino acids. V lost 6 bases and J lost 2, with 8 bases in between. CDR3 protein: CASSRAGNQPQHF. The DNA for the CDR3 is TGTGCCAGCAGCCGCGCGGGCAATCAGCCCCAGCATTTT.

J is TRBJ2-7 and V is TRBV11-2; D uncertain. This CDR3 comprises 14 residues. V was pared by 6 bases and J by 0 bases, with 12 bases between. Germline V gene sequence: CDR1 SGHAT, CDR2 FQNNGV. The CDR3 region is CASSSTVSSYEQYF. CDR3 nucleotides: TGTGCCAGCAGTAGTACAGTGAGCTCCTACGAGCAGTACTTC. Full variable domain (outside the CDR3, taken from reference TRBV11-2 and TRBJ2-7): EAGVAQSPRYKIIEKRQSVAFWCNPISGHATLYWYQQILGQGPKLLIQFQNNGVVDDSQLPKDRFSAERLKGVDSTLKIQPAKLEDSAVYLCASSSTVSSYEQYFGPGTRLTVT.

The CDR3 reads CASSSPGGYGYTF. In DNA, the CDR3 is TGCGCCAGCAGCTCTCCAGGGGGCTATGGCTACACCTTC. The chain employs TRBV10-2 and TRBJ1-2; 7 bases fit TRBD1. Germline-derived CDR1 and CDR2 are WSHSY and SAAADI. V shed 6 bases and J 4 bases; nucleotides not matched to a gene: 5. The CDR3 has 13 amino acids.

This chain links TRBV6-1 with TRBJ1-1, with unresolved D. The CDR3 runs to 14 residues. In germline, CDR1 is MNHNS, CDR2 SASEGT. V shed 1 base and J shed 0 bases, with 6 bases lying between them. CDR3 amino acids: CASSEGLLNTEAFF. CDR3 sequence (DNA): TGTGCCAGCAGTGAAGGACTGCTGAACACTGAAGCTTTCTTT.

V and J are TRBV5-6 and TRBJ2-7, with TRBD1 as a possible D gene (5 bases). The V end was cut by 0 bases, the J end by 5 bases, with 12 bases between. CDR3 length equals 14 residues. From germline, CDR1 is SGHDT and CDR2 YYEEEE. The CDR3 here is CASSLGGMENEQYF. Written as DNA, the CDR3 is TGTGCCAGCAGCTTGGGGGGCATGGAGAACGAGCAGTACTTC.

The V call is TRBV4-1, the J call TRBJ1-1; no clear D. The length of the CDR3 is 13 residues. V was pared by 3 bases and J by 8 bases, with 13 bases between. From germline, CDR1 is MGHRA and CDR2 YSYEKL. CDR3 nucleotide sequence: TGCGCCAGCAGCCATGTAGCTAGTCAAGAAGCTTTCTTT. It encodes CASSHVASQEAFF.

This clone was seen a single time. The rearrangement uses TRBV6-5 and TRBJ2-3; 7 bases align to TRBD2. The trim removed 2 bases at V and 0 bases at J, leaving 5 bases unmatched. Germline assignment: CDR1 MNHEY and CDR2 SVGAGI. The CDR3 sequence is 16 residues long. CDR3 in amino acids: CASSYGGGTSTDTQYF. The CDR3 nucleotides are TGTGCCAGCAGTTACGGGGGGGGAACGAGCACAGATACGCAGTATTTT.

The V call is TRBV3-1 (or the pseudogene TRBV3-2), the J call TRBJ2-2, with D perhaps TRBD1 (6 bases). The germline gives CDR1 LGHDT, CDR2 YNNKEL (reference sequence). The CDR3 loop spans 15 amino acids. V was shortened by 6 bases and J by 4 bases, with 15 bases between the two germline ends. The CDR3 sequence is CASRPRQASTGELFF. DNA of the CDR3: TGTGCCAGCAGACCCCGACAGGCGAGCACCGGGGAGCTGTTTTTT.

V gene TRBV14 combines with J gene TRBJ1-3, with 9 bases fitting TRBD1. Germline values: CDR1 SGHDN, CDR2 FVKESK. This CDR3 contains 15 residues. V was pared by 4 bases and J by 3 bases, with 4 bases of the junction left unmatched. CDR3 protein: CASSPTGGYGNTIYF. CDR3 nucleotide sequence: TGTGCCAGCAGCCCTACAGGGGGCTATGGAAACACCATATATTTT.

The chain combines TRBV9 with TRBJ1-5; weak D call: TRBD1 (6 bases). The CDR3 totals 14 residues. Per the germline V gene, CDR1 is SGDLS and CDR2 is YYNGEE. The V gene lost 7 bases and the J gene lost 0 bases, with 11 bases spanning the gap. CDR3 nucleotide sequence: TGTGCCAGCGGAAAGGGGGTTAGCAATCAGCCCCAGCATTTT. This encodes CASGKGVSNQPQHF.

The chain links TRBV28 to TRBJ1-1; D remains unclear. The CDR3 is 14 residues long. V lost 3 bases and J 0 bases, leaving 8 bases between the germline ends. Germline assignment: CDR1 MDHEN and CDR2 SYDVKM. The CDR3 region is CASSFQNMNTEAFF. CDR3 sequence (DNA): TGTGCCAGCAGTTTCCAGAACATGAACACTGAAGCTTTCTTT.

This chain joins TRBV5-1 and TRBJ1-2; D possibly corresponds to TRBD1 (5 bases). The germline gives CDR1 SGHRS, CDR2 YFSETQ. The CDR3 is 15 residues long. The V end was cut by 0 bases, the J end by 4 bases, with 13 bases between. The CDR3 reads CASSLEGVGGYGYTF. The CDR3 DNA reads TGCGCCAGCAGCTTGGAAGGGGTCGGGGGCTATGGCTACACCTTC.

V and J are TRBV6-2 or TRBV6-3 and TRBJ2-7; perhaps TRBD2 as D (5 bases). V lost 4 bases and J lost 6, with 16 bases in between. The germline CDR1 and CDR2 sequences are MNHEY and SVGEGT. CDR3 length: 14 amino acids. CDR3 nucleotide sequence: TGTGCCAGCAGTTTACGGCGAGAGGGATCCGAGCAGTACTTC. This sequence encodes CASSLRREGSEQYF.

This clone was seen only a few times. The chain combines TRBV3-1 (or the pseudogene TRBV3-2) with TRBJ1-2; no reliable D call. V was cut by 5 bases and J by 3 bases, with 7 bases left in between. The CDR3 loop spans 12 amino acids. Per germline, CDR1 LGHDT and CDR2 YNNKEL (reference sequence). In DNA form, the CDR3 reads TGTGCCAGCAGCTCCGACTACTATGGCTACACCTTC. It codes for CASSSDYYGYTF.

The chain carries TRBV6-5 and TRBJ1-2; 8 bases map to TRBD1. In germline, CDR1 is MNHEY, CDR2 SVGAGI. V shed 7 bases and J 7 bases; nucleotides not matched to a gene: 5. The CDR3 covers 12 residues. CDR3 sequence: CASTRTGSGYTF. The CDR3 DNA follows: TGTGCCAGCACCCGGACAGGGAGTGGCTACACCTTC.

This chain links TRBV19 with TRBJ2-5; D is perhaps TRBD2 (5 bases). Germline V gene lookup returns CDR1 LNHDA and CDR2 SQIVND (reference sequence). The CDR3 is 13 residues long. Trimming cost V 3 bases and J 3 bases, with 8 bases left between them. The CDR3 protein is CASSIKEEETQYF. CDR3 bases: TGTGCCAGTAGTATTAAGGAGGAAGAGACCCAGTACTTC.

The gene calls are TRBV6-5 and TRBJ1-1; 7 nucleotides agree with TRBD1. The CDR3 has 14 residues. Per the germline V gene, CDR1 is MNHEY and CDR2 is SVGAGI. Trimming at V came to 8 bases and at J to 5 bases, leaving 11 bases not matched to a gene. The CDR3 bases are TGTGCCAGCCAGAGGGGGCCAGGGGAAACTGAAGCTTTCTTT. Protein sequence: CASQRGPGETEAFF.

The chain carries TRBV7-2 and TRBJ2-1; D is possibly TRBD1 (5 bases). V was clipped by 3 bases and J by 13 bases, with 10 bases between them. Germline V gene data show CDR1 as SGHTA and CDR2 as FQGNSA. CDR3 length equals 11 residues. The CDR3 DNA follows: TGTGCCAGCAGCTTGGACACTCATCAGTTCTTC. Protein product: CASSLDTHQFF.

This rearrangement joins TRBV4-1 to TRBJ2-1; 9 bases are a match to TRBD2. The CDR3 runs 16 residues. With 7 bases clipped from V and 7 bases from J, the junction kept 14 bases outside the gene matches. The germline gives CDR1 MGHRA, CDR2 YSYEKL. This CDR3 reads CASTPRASGIGNEQFF. CDR3 coding DNA: TGCGCCAGCACCCCCAGGGCTAGCGGGATCGGTAATGAGCAGTTCTTC.

This chain connects TRBV9 to TRBJ1-1, with TRBD1 as a possible D gene (5 bases). The V end lost 1 base, the J end lost 5 bases, and 15 bases lay between the germline ends. The V gene's germline CDR1 is SGDLS and CDR2 YYNGEE. This CDR3 is 15 amino acids long. The CDR3 loop reads CASSVSGTGGTEAFF. The CDR3, as DNA: TGTGCCAGCAGCGTATCAGGTACGGGGGGGACTGAAGCTTTCTTT. Full variable domain (remainder filled in from reference TRBV9 and TRBJ1-1): DSGVTQTPKHLITATGQRVTLRCSPRSGDLSVYWYQQSLDQGLQFLIQYYNGEERAKGNILERFSAQQFPDLHSELNLSSLELGDSALYFCASSVSGTGGTEAFFGQGTRLTVV.

V is TRBV11-2 and J is TRBJ1-3; 8 nucleotides agree with TRBD1. Germline values: CDR1 SGHAT, CDR2 FQNNGV. Losses at the gene ends were 9 bases for V and 2 bases for J; bases not matched to a gene: 6. The CDR3 runs to 14 residues. CDR3 region: CASGTGQTGNTIYF. The CDR3, as DNA: TGTGCCAGTGGGACAGGACAAACTGGAAACACCATATATTTT.

This rearrangement joins TRBV24-1 to TRBJ2-1, with 8 bases that match TRBD2. In germline, CDR1 is KGHDR, CDR2 SFDVKD. The CDR3 has 18 amino acids. The V gene end was trimmed by 4 bases and the J gene end by 4 bases; junction bases not matched to a gene: 14. The CDR3 DNA follows: TGTGCCACCAGTGACAATTTCCGGCGGGGGGTCAGGTACAATGAGCAGTTCTTC. It translates to CATSDNFRRGVRYNEQFF.

This rearrangement joins TRBV4-3 to TRBJ1-1; tentative D call: TRBD1 (5 bases). Germline V lookup: CDR1 LGHNA, CDR2 YSLEER. V was cut by 5 bases and J by 2 bases, with 12 bases left in between. This CDR3 is built from 14 residues. CDR3 loop: CASSASRVNTEAFF. The CDR3 coding sequence is TGCGCCAGCAGCGCAAGCAGGGTTAACACTGAAGCTTTCTTT.

The chain recombines TRBV6-1 with TRBJ2-4; weak D call: TRBD1 (6 bases). CDR3 length equals 19 residues. The germline CDR1 and CDR2 sequences are MNHNS and SASEGT. V lost 2 bases and J lost 0, with 20 bases in between. CDR3 bases: TGTGCCAGCAGTGAAACGACAGGTTCGATCCTCCTAGCCAAAAACATTCAGTACTTC. It codes for CASSETTGSILLAKNIQYF.

In DNA, the CDR3 is TGTGCCAGCAGCTCCGGAAGCGGTGGGCGGGGTGTCGGGGAGCTGTTTTTT. Amino acids: CASSSGSGGRGVGELFF. The chain links TRBV11-2 to TRBJ2-2; tentatively, D is TRBD2 (6 bases). The CDR3 is 17 amino acids. The germline CDR1 and CDR2 sequences are SGHAT and FQNNGV. The germline V and J ends were trimmed by 4 bases and 7 bases, with 22 bases remaining between them.

This rearrangement joins TRBV18 to TRBJ2-1; D possibly corresponds to TRBD2 (7 bases). V was shortened by 5 bases and J by 4 bases, with 12 bases between the two germline ends. Germline V gives CDR1 KGHSH, CDR2 LQKENI. The CDR3 loop spans 14 amino acids. The CDR3 protein is CASSGGALYNEQFF. CDR3 nucleotides: TGTGCCAGCTCAGGGGGGGCCCTTTACAATGAGCAGTTCTTC.

The V gene is TRBV12-2, the J gene TRBJ2-3; the table's D call TRBD2 went unverified against the DNA. TRBV12-2 is recorded as a pseudogene. The CDR3 is 12 amino acids. The chain's CDR3 is CASRLRDCTQYF. As DNA, the CDR3 is TGTGCAAGTCGCTTACGGGATTGTACGCAGTATTTT.

The V gene is TRBV27, the J gene TRBJ1-6, with D maybe TRBD1 (5 bases). This CDR3 is built from 17 residues. The germline V gene has CDR1 MNHEY and CDR2 SMNVEV (reference sequence). Trimming removed 5 bases from V and 0 bases from J, with 14 bases in between. The CDR3 nucleotides are TGTGCCAGCAGTAAACCGACAGCCAGCTCCTATAATTCACCCCTCCACTTT. This sequence encodes CASSKPTASSYNSPLHF.